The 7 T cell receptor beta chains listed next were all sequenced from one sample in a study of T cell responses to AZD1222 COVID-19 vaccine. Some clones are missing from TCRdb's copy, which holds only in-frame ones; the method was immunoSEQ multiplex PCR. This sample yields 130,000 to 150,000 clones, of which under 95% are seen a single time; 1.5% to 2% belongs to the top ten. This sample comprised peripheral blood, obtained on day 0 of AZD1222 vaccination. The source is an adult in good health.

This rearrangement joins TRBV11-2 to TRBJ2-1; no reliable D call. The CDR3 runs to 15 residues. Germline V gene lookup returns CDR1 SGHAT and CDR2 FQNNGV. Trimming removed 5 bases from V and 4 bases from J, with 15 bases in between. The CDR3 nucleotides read TGTGCCAGCAGCCCGACCTCGGACCGGTACAATGAGCAGTTCTTC. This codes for CASSPTSDRYNEQFF. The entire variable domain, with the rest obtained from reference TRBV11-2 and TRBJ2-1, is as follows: EAGVAQSPRYKIIEKRQSVAFWCNPISGHATLYWYQQILGQGPKLLIQFQNNGVVDDSQLPKDRFSAERLKGVDSTLKIQPAKLEDSAVYLCASSPTSDRYNEQFFGPGTRLTVL.

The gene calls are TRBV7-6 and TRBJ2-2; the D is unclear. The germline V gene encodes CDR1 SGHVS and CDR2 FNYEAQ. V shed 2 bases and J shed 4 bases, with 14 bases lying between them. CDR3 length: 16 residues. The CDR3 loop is CASSLTTILTTGELFF. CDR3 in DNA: TGTGCCAGCAGCTTAACGACGATTCTTACCACCGGGGAGCTGTTTTTT.

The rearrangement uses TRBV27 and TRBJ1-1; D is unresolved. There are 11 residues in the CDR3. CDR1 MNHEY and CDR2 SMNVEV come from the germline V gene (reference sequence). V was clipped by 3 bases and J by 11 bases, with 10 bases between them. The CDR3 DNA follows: TGTGCCAGCAGTTTCGGTGGGAAGGCTTTCTTT. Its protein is CASSFGGKAFF.

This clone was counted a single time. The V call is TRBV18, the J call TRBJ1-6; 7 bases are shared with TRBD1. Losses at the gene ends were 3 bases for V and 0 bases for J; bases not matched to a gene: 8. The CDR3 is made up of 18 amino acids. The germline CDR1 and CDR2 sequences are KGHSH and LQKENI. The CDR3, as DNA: TGTGCCAGCTCACCTTTGGGACAGACAAGCTCCTATAATTCACCCCTCCACTTT. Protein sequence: CASSPLGQTSSYNSPLHF.

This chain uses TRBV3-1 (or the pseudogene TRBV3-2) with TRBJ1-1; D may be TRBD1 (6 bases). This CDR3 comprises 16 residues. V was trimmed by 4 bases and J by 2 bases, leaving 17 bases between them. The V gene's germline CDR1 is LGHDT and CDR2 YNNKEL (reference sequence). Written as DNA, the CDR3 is TGTGCCAGCAGCCCACGGGGTAGACAGGTAAACACTGAAGCTTTCTTT. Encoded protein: CASSPRGRQVNTEAFF.

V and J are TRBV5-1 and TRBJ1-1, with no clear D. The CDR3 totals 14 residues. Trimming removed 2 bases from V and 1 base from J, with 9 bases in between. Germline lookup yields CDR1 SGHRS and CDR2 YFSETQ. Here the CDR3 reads CASSFGVQNTEAFF. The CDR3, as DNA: TGCGCCAGCAGCTTTGGGGTTCAGAACACTGAAGCTTTCTTT.

The CDR3 loop is CASSLWPDRGLVSGYTF. The CDR3 DNA reads as TGTGCCAGCAGCTTATGGCCGGACAGGGGGCTGGTCTCTGGCTACACCTTC. V usage is TRBV7-9 and J usage is TRBJ1-2; TRBD1 aligns across 11 bases. V lost 2 bases to trimming and J lost 7 bases; unmatched junction nucleotides: 12. This CDR3 spans 17 amino acids. The germline CDR1 and CDR2 sequences are SEHNR and FQNEAQ (reference sequence).